This T cell receptor beta chain emerged from a study of blood T cell repertoires in COVID-19. Background on the study: Sites across the United States, Italy and Spain contributed samples from acute and convalescent COVID-19. The analysed material was cDNA or gDNA that came from T cells, B-cell-depleted T cells, or PBMCs.

Authors' analysis steps: Nucleated cell counts were estimated from reference gene primer amplification. The repertoire was sequenced with immunoSEQ multiplex PCR; TCRdb's copy has only in-frame clones and lacks some. That table gives V, J and clone size, and the DNA gave D and trimming. The sample has about 66,000 clones; 70% to 90% are singletons. Trimming took 5 bases from V and 2 from J; bases not matched to a gene: 3. Germline values: CDR1 SGHAT, CDR2 FQNNGV. This CDR3 comprises 15 residues. This receptor was identified in a man between 70 and 80 years old with acute or convalescent COVID-19. The V and J genes are TRBV11-2 and TRBJ2-2, with TRBD2 matching over 9 bases. Sequencing was done on a sample of peripheral blood. The CDR3 here is CASSRLAANTGELFF. CDR3 nucleotides: TGTGCCAGCAGCAGACTAGCGGCTAACACCGGGGAGCTGTTTTTT.